These T cell receptor beta chains were read from a single sample in a study of T cell responses to AZD1222 COVID-19 vaccine. TCRdb keeps only in-frame clones here, not all; method: immunoSEQ multiplex PCR. The sample yields 140,000 to 150,000 clones, 90% to 95% seen once. This specimen consisted of peripheral blood, obtained on day 0 of AZD1222 vaccination. The source is an adult in good health. Each CDR3 is given with its conserved first and last residue. D genes are given only for firm matches. Clone size appears in some rows only: once, few, many, or a class for an expanded clone.

d_call	j_call	v_call	clone_size	cdr3_nt	cdr3_aa
TRBD1	TRBJ1-2	TRBV23-1	-	TGCGCCAGCAGTCCTACTGATTACCCGGTTCGCTGTCCCCAACAGGGGGCAGGTATCTATGGCTACACCTTC	CASSPTDYPVRCPQQGAGIYGYTF
-	TRBJ1-2	TRBV11-3	-	TGTGCCAGCAGCAAAGGACACCCCTCGGAGGGCTATGGCTACACCTTC	CASSKGHPSEGYGYTF
-	TRBJ2-4	TRBV25-1	-	TGTGCCAGCAGTGAATTCGGGAGGGGGCGAGGGGATGGAAACATTCAGTACTTC	CASSEFGRGRGDGNIQYF
-	TRBJ1-5	TRBV15	-	TGTGCCACCAGCAGAGATCGGGGTCAGCCCCAGCATTTT	CATSRDRGQPQHF
-	TRBJ2-7	TRBV5-1	-	TGCGCCAGCAGCTCGACGGGCGTCACCTACGAGCAGTACTTC	CASSSTGVTYEQYF
TRBD1	TRBJ1-5	TRBV2	-	TGTGCCAGCAGTGAAACAGGGGGAGGCAATCAGCCCCAGCATTTT	CASSETGGGNQPQHF
TRBD2	TRBJ2-1	TRBV3-1/TRBV3-2	-	TGTGCCAGCAGCCATAGCGGGGTCGCCGACGTTGAGCAGTTCTTC	CASSHSGVADVEQFF
TRBD1	TRBJ2-7	TRBV29-1	-	TGCAGCGGTGGGACAGGCAACCTCTACGAGCAGTACTTC	CSGGTGNLYEQYF
-	TRBJ2-3	TRBV30	-	TGTGCCTGGAGTGTACAAAACGGGTGGCGCACAGATACGCAGTATTTT	CAWSVQNGWRTDTQYF
TRBD1	TRBJ2-2	TRBV5-6	-	TGTGCCAGCAGCTTGCCGGGACAGGCAGTTACCGGGGAGCTGTTTTTT	CASSLPGQAVTGELFF
-	TRBJ1-2	TRBV6-5	once	TGTGCCAGCAGTTTGGGCCCTGACTATAGCTACACCTTC	CASSLGPDYSYTF
TRBD1	TRBJ2-1	TRBV18	-	TGTGCCAGCTCACCATACAGGGGGGAATACAATGAGCAGTTCTTC	CASSPYRGEYNEQFF
TRBD1	TRBJ1-2	TRBV19	-	TGTGCCAGTAGTCCGGGGACAGCGAACTATGGCTACACCTTC	CASSPGTANYGYTF
-	TRBJ2-3	TRBV7-2	-	TGTGCCAGCAGCTTAGGTCGGGTGACAGATACGCAGTATTTT	CASSLGRVTDTQYF
TRBD1	TRBJ1-2	TRBV4-2	-	TGTGCCAGCAGCCAAGATACAGGGGACGGCTATGGCTACACCTTC	CASSQDTGDGYGYTF
-	TRBJ1-5	TRBV6-5	once	TGTGCCAGCAGTTGGCGACAGGAAGGCAATCAGCCCCAGCATTTT	CASSWRQEGNQPQHF
TRBD1	TRBJ2-3	TRBV29-1	-	TGCAGCGTCTCCGGGACAGTTAGCACAGATACGCAGTATTTT	CSVSGTVSTDTQYF
-	TRBJ1-6	TRBV12-3/TRBV12-4	-	TGTGCCACCTATTCACCCCTCCACTTT	CATYSPLHF
TRBD1	TRBJ1-2	TRBV19	-	TGTGCCAGTAGGGGCGCCGGGACAGGGAGTCGCTATGGCTACACCTTC	CASRGAGTGSRYGYTF
-	TRBJ2-1	TRBV2	-	TGTGCCAGCCCGATAGAGGTGAATGAGCAGTTCTTC	CASPIEVNEQFF
-	TRBJ2-2	TRBV7-3	-	TGTGCCAGCAGCTTGCGGGGGAACACCGGGGAGCTGTTTTTT	CASSLRGNTGELFF
-	TRBJ2-3	TRBV28	-	TGTGCCAGCAGTTTATATCCCCCCGGACAGTCCAGCACAGATACGCAGTATTTT	CASSLYPPGQSSTDTQYF
-	TRBJ1-2	TRBV25-1	once	TGTGCCAGCAGTGAATATGGCAACTATGGCTACACCTTC	CASSEYGNYGYTF
-	TRBJ1-1	TRBV12-3/TRBV12-4	-	TGTGCCAGCGGTTCAAGGGGAGACACTGAAGCTTTCTTT	CASGSRGDTEAFF
-	TRBJ1-6	TRBV5-8	-	TGTGCCAGCAGCTCCCGGACGGCCTATTCACCCCTCCACTTT	CASSSRTAYSPLHF
TRBD1	TRBJ2-7	TRBV5-1	once	TGCGCCAGCAGCATCCGGACAGGGGGAGCCTACGAGCAGTACTTC	CASSIRTGGAYEQYF
-	TRBJ2-5	TRBV7-9	-	TGTGCCAGCAGCTTAATTGATCGGCAGCAAGAGACCCAGTACTTC	CASSLIDRQQETQYF
TRBD1	TRBJ2-7	TRBV4-2	-	TGTGCCAGCAGCTCAAGACAGGGGGGCTACGAGCAGTACTTC	CASSSRQGGYEQYF
-	TRBJ2-3	TRBV7-6	-	TGTGCCAGCAGCTTAGGGCCGGGAACAGATACGCAGTATTTT	CASSLGPGTDTQYF
TRBD1	TRBJ1-4	TRBV7-2	-	TGTGCCAGCAGCCCTAGAGGACAGGGTGCCCTTAATGAAAAACTGTTTTTT	CASSPRGQGALNEKLFF
-	TRBJ2-7	TRBV28	-	TGTGCCAGCAGTGCCCTGGTCCGTTACGAGCAGTACTTC	CASSALVRYEQYF
-	TRBJ1-2	TRBV21-1	-	TGTGCCAGCAGCAAAGAGGGGGGCGAGGACTATGGCTACACCTTC	CASSKEGGEDYGYTF
TRBD2	TRBJ2-3	TRBV29-1	-	TGCAGCGCCGAGCGGGGGGCCAGCACAGATACGCAGTATTTT	CSAERGASTDTQYF
-	TRBJ1-1	TRBV19	-	TGTGCCAGTAGCCCTGTCGTTGGGGTTTTGTTCTTT	CASSPVVGVLFF
TRBD1	TRBJ2-7	TRBV24-1	-	TGTGCCACCGGGACAGGGAGGAAGGACATCACCTACGAGCAGTACTTC	CATGTGRKDITYEQYF
-	TRBJ1-2	TRBV4-1	-	TGCGCCAGCAGCCAATGGCCGGCCCTCTATGGCTACACCTTC	CASSQWPALYGYTF
TRBD2	TRBJ2-3	TRBV7-3	once	TGTGCCAGCGGGTCGGGGGGGCGGACAGATACGCAGTATTTT	CASGSGGRTDTQYF
-	TRBJ1-5	TRBV7-9	once	TGTGCCAGCAGTCCCAGGGATAGCAATCAGCCCCAGCATTTT	CASSPRDSNQPQHF
-	TRBJ1-6	TRBV5-1	-	TGCGCCAGCAGCTTGGAATTCACCCCTAATTCACCCCTCCACTTT	CASSLEFTPNSPLHF
TRBD1	TRBJ2-7	TRBV7-9	few	TGTGCCAGCAGCTTAGCTGGGACAGGGCCCTACGAGCAGTACTTC	CASSLAGTGPYEQYF
TRBD1	TRBJ2-1	TRBV29-1	once	TGCAGCTCATTCGAGAGGGGGCGGTACGACGATGAGCAGTTCTTC	CSSFERGRYDDEQFF
-	TRBJ2-3	TRBV27	-	TGTGCCAGCAGTTTAGGGGACCGCCCGGATACGCAGTATTTT	CASSLGDRPDTQYF
-	TRBJ2-7	TRBV6-5	-	TGTGCCAGCAGTTACGTGTCCGTAGTCCCTGGGGAGCAGTACTTC	CASSYVSVVPGEQYF
-	TRBJ1-1	TRBV20-1	few	TGCAGTGCTAGAGATCGGCGAGCTTTCTTT	CSARDRRAFF
-	TRBJ2-3	TRBV2	-	TGTGCCAGCAGTGAAGAGGGGGTGGTAACAGATACGCAGTATTTT	CASSEEGVVTDTQYF
-	TRBJ1-3	TRBV4-1	-	TGCGCCAGCAGCCAGACAGGTTACTCTGGAAACACCATATATTTT	CASSQTGYSGNTIYF
-	TRBJ1-1	TRBV18	few	TGTGCCAGCTCACCAGGGGAGAACACTGAAGCTTTCTTT	CASSPGENTEAFF
-	TRBJ1-2	TRBV27	-	TGTGCCAGCAGTCCCACCCCACGGAACTATGGCTACACCTTC	CASSPTPRNYGYTF
TRBD1	TRBJ1-1	TRBV18	-	TGTGCCAGCTCACCCGGACAGGCTGACACTGAAGCTTTCTTT	CASSPGQADTEAFF
-	TRBJ2-5	TRBV11-3	-	TGTGCCAGCAGCTTATGGGCCGGGCGAAAAGAGACCCAGTACTTC	CASSLWAGRKETQYF
TRBD2	TRBJ2-7	TRBV19	-	TGTGCCAGTAGTATAGTGGCTAGCGGGGGCCGCTACGAGCAGTACTTC	CASSIVASGGRYEQYF
TRBD1	TRBJ1-2	TRBV7-9	-	TGTGCCAGCAGCCTTAACGACAGGGGAAGTGGCTACACCTTC	CASSLNDRGSGYTF
-	TRBJ1-3	TRBV6-4	-	TGTGCCAGCACCCCCAGAGAACCGGACAGTCTTGCTTCGGGAAACACCATATATTTT	CASTPREPDSLASGNTIYF
-	TRBJ1-1	TRBV7-9	-	TGTGCCAGCAGTCGTCGATTTTCAGCGAACACTGAAGCTTTCTTT	CASSRRFSANTEAFF
TRBD1	TRBJ2-7	TRBV12-3/TRBV12-4	-	TGTGCCAGCAGTTGGGGGACAGGGACCGAGCAGTACTTC	CASSWGTGTEQYF